This T cell receptor (beta chain) came from a study of identical twins. General study results and limits: Analyses of zero insertions could be partly confounded by invariant MAIT and iNKT cells.

As for this clonotype: The antigen is unknown.

Via MiXCR, TCRdb re-called the 5' RACE reads, giving one row per CDR3 protein. The repertoire includes about 530,000 distinct CDR3 sequences, about a fifth of them detected once, and 0.48% sits in the top ten. With 1 base clipped from V and 7 bases from J, the junction kept 3 bases outside the gene matches. Germline-derived CDR1 and CDR2 are KGHSH and LQKENI. The CDR3 is made up of 14 amino acids. Another study also made use of these data, one on yellow fever vaccine responses in identical twins.

This chain links TRBV18 with TRBJ1-5, with 8 nucleotides matching TRBD1. This clonotype originated in a woman under 30 in good health. Sequencing used CD4+ T cells sorted from blood. CDR3 residues: CASSPRTGQQPQHF. CDR3 nucleotide sequence: TGTGCCAGCTCACCACGGACAGGGCAGCAGCCCCAGCATTTT.